A selection of T cell receptor beta chains follows, all from one sample in a study of response to subunit inactivated influenza vaccine. Each CDR3 protein gets one entry after TCRdb re-called the RT-PCR reads with MiXCR. The sample gives some 480,000 distinct CDR3 sequences, around 9.9% of which show up once; 12% is in the top ten. Sample: PBMCs from blood, taken about 6 weeks after vaccination. The receptors were sampled from a middle-aged man who received an inactivated influenza vaccine. Both conserved end residues are part of each CDR3. Fields, in order: J gene, D gene, V gene, clone size, CDR3 protein, CDR3 DNA. D genes are given only for firm matches. Not all rows give a size; the values are once, few, many and, for expanded clones, a class.

J gene: TRBJ1-2
D gene: .
V gene: TRBV20-1
clone size: .
CDR3 protein: CSARDNNYGYTF
CDR3 DNA: TGCAGTGCTAGAGATAACAACTATGGCTACACCTTC

J gene: TRBJ2-7
D gene: TRBD2
V gene: TRBV28
clone size: many
CDR3 protein: CASSHRGAGGFSYEQYF
CDR3 DNA: TGTGCCAGCAGTCATAGAGGGGCGGGGGGCTTCTCCTACGAGCAGTACTTC

J gene: TRBJ2-6
D gene: .
V gene: TRBV3-1
clone size: few
CDR3 protein: CASSQLGGVGANVLTF
CDR3 DNA: TGTGCCAGCAGCCAACTTGGAGGGGTCGGGGCCAACGTCCTGACTTTC

J gene: TRBJ2-2
D gene: TRBD1
V gene: TRBV9
clone size: .
CDR3 protein: CASSATGGAGELFF
CDR3 DNA: TGTGCCAGCAGCGCGACAGGGGGGGCCGGGGAGCTGTTTTTT

J gene: TRBJ2-3
D gene: TRBD2
V gene: TRBV10-3
clone size: few
CDR3 protein: CAIRGRTSGGGADTQYF
CDR3 DNA: TGTGCCATCAGGGGACGGACTAGCGGGGGAGGAGCAGATACGCAGTATTTT

J gene: TRBJ2-5
D gene: .
V gene: TRBV12-3/TRBV12-4
clone size: .
CDR3 protein: CASSFDRTSGKTQYF
CDR3 DNA: TGTGCCAGCAGTTTCGACAGGACGAGCGGAAAGACCCAGTACTTC

J gene: TRBJ2-1
D gene: TRBD1
V gene: TRBV24-1
clone size: many
CDR3 protein: CATSDSWQGAFNEQFF
CDR3 DNA: TGTGCCACCAGTGATTCATGGCAGGGGGCATTCAATGAGCAGTTCTTC

J gene: TRBJ2-7
D gene: TRBD1
V gene: TRBV10-3
clone size: .
CDR3 protein: CAISESRTGVHEQYF
CDR3 DNA: TGTGCCATCAGTGAGTCACGGACAGGGGTCCACGAGCAGTACTTC

J gene: TRBJ2-1
D gene: TRBD2
V gene: TRBV7-9
clone size: few
CDR3 protein: CASSAPGLAGFNEQFF
CDR3 DNA: TGTGCCAGCAGCGCACCGGGACTAGCGGGATTCAATGAGCAGTTCTTC

J gene: TRBJ1-1
D gene: TRBD1
V gene: TRBV4-1
clone size: few
CDR3 protein: CASSQTGNLNTEAFF
CDR3 DNA: TGCGCCAGCAGCCAGACAGGGAACTTGAACACTGAAGCTTTCTTT

J gene: TRBJ2-7
D gene: .
V gene: TRBV29-1
clone size: .
CDR3 protein: CSVEDPGRWGQYF
CDR3 DNA: TGCAGCGTTGAAGACCCCGGGAGATGGGGGCAGTACTTC

J gene: TRBJ1-1
D gene: .
V gene: TRBV7-2
clone size: few
CDR3 protein: CASSYGDRVTEAFF
CDR3 DNA: TGTGCCAGCAGCTATGGGGACCGGGTAACTGAAGCTTTCTTT

J gene: TRBJ2-7
D gene: TRBD1
V gene: TRBV20-1
clone size: few
CDR3 protein: CSAGRGTGYSYEQYF
CDR3 DNA: TGCAGTGCTGGGCGGGGGACAGGGTACTCCTACGAGCAGTACTTC

J gene: TRBJ2-7
D gene: TRBD2
V gene: TRBV5-1
clone size: few
CDR3 protein: CASSLGAGVSYEQYF
CDR3 DNA: TGCGCCAGCAGCTTAGGAGCGGGAGTATCCTACGAGCAGTACTTC

J gene: TRBJ2-7
D gene: .
V gene: TRBV28
clone size: few
CDR3 protein: CASSLEGFGRGGYEQYF
CDR3 DNA: TGTGCCAGCAGTTTGGAGGGATTTGGCAGGGGGGGTTACGAGCAGTACTTC

J gene: TRBJ2-5
D gene: TRBD2
V gene: TRBV2
clone size: .
CDR3 protein: CASKRTAGRVRQETQYF
CDR3 DNA: TGTGCCAGCAAAAGAACTGCCGGGAGGGTTCGGCAAGAGACCCAGTACTTC

J gene: TRBJ2-7
D gene: TRBD2
V gene: TRBV9
clone size: .
CDR3 protein: CASSVDGGTHHYEQYF
CDR3 DNA: TGTGCCAGCAGCGTAGACGGGGGGACGCACCACTACGAGCAGTACTTC

J gene: TRBJ2-2
D gene: .
V gene: TRBV4-1
clone size: .
CDR3 protein: CASSQVGTGELFF
CDR3 DNA: TGCGCCAGCAGCCAAGTCGGCACCGGGGAGCTGTTTTTT

J gene: TRBJ1-5
D gene: .
V gene: TRBV20-1
clone size: .
CDR3 protein: CCASRQAGARNQPQHF
CDR3 DNA: TGCTGTGCTAGTCGACAGGCCGGTGCTCGCAATCAGCCCCAGCATTTT

J gene: TRBJ2-7
D gene: .
V gene: TRBV3-1
clone size: many
CDR3 protein: CASSQSGTAPYEQYF
CDR3 DNA: TGTGCCAGCAGCCAATCCGGGACTGCACCCTACGAGCAGTACTTC